The present TCR beta chain was sequenced within a study of low-dose radiotherapy and immunotherapy resistance in tumors. Overall study context: Each patient took aspirin at a dose of 300 mg by mouth once daily over the course of four cycles, with dosing beginning on cycle 1 day 1.

Germline CDR1 and CDR2: MNHEY and SVGEGT. Between the trimmed V and J ends, which lost 7 bases and 2 bases, there was a span of 8 bases. The CDR3 has 12 amino acids. This clonotype has at least ten counts. Indicated time point: after trial treatment. Treatment denoted: LDRT plus nivolumab, ipilimumab, low-dose cyclophosphamide and aspirin (RACIN trial). Nivolumab, ipilimumab, aspirin, low-dose cyclophosphamide and low-dose radiotherapy were given to donors. Alpha and beta chains were covered, as first-strand cDNA relied on TRAV- and TRBV-specific primers. For amplifying TCRs, the PCR ran for about 22 cycles with Phusion, which was used together with a constant-region primer and the adapter on the V primers. TCRdb ran MiXCR on the reads and lists one entry per CDR3 protein. The table includes more than 50,000 distinct CDR3 sequences, 23% detected once.

The receptor was derived from a male donor with prostate cancer. The V gene is TRBV6-2 or TRBV6-3, the J gene TRBJ1-1; D is uncertain. The specimen was PBMCs, collected after low-dose radiotherapy plus immunotherapy. The CDR3 protein is CASKGANTEAFF. CDR3 nucleotides: TGTGCCAGCAAAGGCGCAAACACTGAAGCTTTCTTT.